The 26 T cell receptor beta chains given below trace back to one sample, sequenced in a study of blood T cell repertoires in COVID-19. TCRdb keeps only in-frame clones here, not all; method: immunoSEQ multiplex PCR. Among some 500,000 clones listed, roughly 91% were seen once. Specimen: peripheral blood. These receptors all come from a woman between 45 and 60 years old with COVID-19, enrolled during active disease.

This clone was counted between two and nine times. The chain employs TRBV7-8 and TRBJ2-2; TRBD2 agrees at 7 bases. V lost 10 bases, J lost 0 bases, and 8 bases stayed unmatched. This CDR3 is 15 amino acids long. Looked up from germline, CDR1 is SGHVS and CDR2 is FQNEAQ. This CDR3 reads CATQRGNSNTGELFF. DNA of the CDR3: TGTGCCACCCAGCGGGGCAATTCGAACACCGGGGAGCTGTTTTTT. The whole variable domain, filled in from reference TRBV7-8 and TRBJ2-2, reads GAGVSQSPRYKVAKRGQDVALRCDPISGHVSLFWYQQALGQGPEFLTYFQNEAQLDKSGLPSDRFFAERPEGSVSTLKIQRTQQEDSAVYLCATQRGNSNTGELFFGEGSRLTVL.

This chain connects TRBV23-1 to TRBJ2-3; a possible D gene is TRBD2 (6 bases). TRBV23-1 is reported as an ORF; its role is uncertain. Trimming took 8 bases from V and 0 from J, leaving 12 bases between them. The CDR3 sequence is 14 residues long. The CDR3 loop is CASDGGTSTDTQYF. DNA of the CDR3: TGCGCCAGCGACGGGGGAACTAGCACAGATACGCAGTATTTT.

The V gene is TRBV19, the J gene TRBJ1-2; 9 positions match TRBD1. Germline V gene lookup returns CDR1 LNHDA and CDR2 SQIVND (reference sequence). Unmatched junction bases numbered 19, after V lost 9 bases and J lost 8 bases. The CDR3 has 16 amino acids. CDR3: CASIKRGDRELSGYTF. CDR3 in DNA: TGTGCCAGCATTAAGAGGGGGGACAGGGAGCTTTCCGGCTACACCTTC.

This clone was seen only once. V is TRBV7-2 and J is TRBJ1-5; 9 nucleotides align to TRBD1. V gave up 5 bases and J gave up 11 bases; unmatched junction bases: 4. The CDR3 sequence is 12 residues long. CDR1 and CDR2 from the germline V gene are SGHTA and FQGNSA. In DNA, the CDR3 is TGTGCCAGCAGCCCCCGACAGGGGGCCCAGCATTTT. Translated: CASSPRQGAQHF.

As DNA, the CDR3 is TGTGCCAGCAGCCGGGACAGGCATGAAGCTTTCTTT. Translated, it gives CASSRDRHEAFF. The genes are TRBV12-3 or TRBV12-4 and TRBJ1-1; 8 bases are a match to TRBD1. Germline trimming cut 6 bases from V and 7 bases from J; bases unmatched to any gene: 4. CDR3 length: 12 residues.

The J gene is TRBJ2-7, the V gene TRBV10-3, with D tentatively TRBD1 (6 bases). V dropped 7 bases and J dropped 4 bases, with 14 bases sitting between them. The CDR3 sequence is 13 residues long. Germline V gene sequence: CDR1 ENHRY, CDR2 SYGVKD. Here the CDR3 reads CAIMRAGAYEQYF. The CDR3, as DNA: TGTGCCATCATGAGGGCAGGGGCATACGAGCAGTACTTC.

As DNA, the CDR3 is TGTGCCAGCAGTGAATCGGGACAGGGCGGCTATGGCTACACCTTC. Its protein is CASSESGQGGYGYTF. The rearrangement links TRBV25-1 to TRBJ1-2; TRBD1 aligns across 9 bases. The ends lost 1 base at V and 4 bases at J; junction bases unmatched: 4. Germline V gives CDR1 MGHDK, CDR2 SYGVNS. This CDR3 is built from 15 residues.

The chain carries TRBV5-1 and TRBJ2-3, with TRBD2 identical over 8 bases. The junction had 5 bases not matched to a gene; V was cut back by 5 bases and J by 6 bases. The CDR3 consists of 13 residues. CDR1 SGHRS and CDR2 YFSETQ come from the germline V gene. The CDR3 here is CASRRGEGDTQYF. The CDR3 coding sequence is TGCGCCAGCAGGCGGGGGGAAGGGGATACGCAGTATTTT.

The chain carries TRBV20-1 and TRBJ2-7; D ambiguous. V dropped 4 bases and J dropped 2 bases, with 6 bases sitting between them. This CDR3 has 11 residues. Germline-derived CDR1 and CDR2 are DFQATT and SNEGSKA (reference sequence). The CDR3: CSAKSAYEQYF. CDR3 in DNA: TGCAGTGCTAAAAGCGCCTACGAGCAGTACTTC.

For this clone: Other DNA sequences in this specimen translate into the identical CDR3. J is TRBJ1-5 and V is TRBV18; no firm D call. The germline gives CDR1 KGHSH, CDR2 LQKENI. Trimming cost V 2 bases and J 2 bases, with 7 bases left between them. The CDR3 has 14 amino acids. The CDR3 sequence is CASSPSGGNQPQHF. Here the CDR3 DNA reads TGTGCCAGCTCACCAAGCGGAGGCAATCAGCCCCAGCATTTT.

This rearrangement joins TRBV4-1 to TRBJ2-1; 8 bases match TRBD1. Germline lookup yields CDR1 MGHRA and CDR2 YSYEKL. V was pared by 1 base and J by 7 bases, with 6 bases of the junction left unmatched. This CDR3 has 15 residues. The CDR3 region has the DNA TGCGCCAGCAGCCAAGCGGCAGGGGGCTTTAATGAGCAGTTCTTC. Encoded protein: CASSQAAGGFNEQFF.

V and J are TRBV30 and TRBJ2-7, with 9 bases identical to TRBD1. Germline CDR1 and CDR2: GTSNPN and SVGIG (reference sequence). V trimming: 0 bases; J trimming: 6 bases; junction bases outside the gene matches: 3. The CDR3 covers 13 residues. The CDR3 protein is CAWSVSTGGEQYF. The CDR3 DNA is TGTGCCTGGAGTGTTTCGACAGGGGGCGAGCAGTACTTC.

The chain recombines TRBV6-1 with TRBJ1-1, with D maybe TRBD1 (5 bases). This CDR3 contains 14 residues. Germline-derived CDR1 and CDR2 are MNHNS and SASEGT. Trimming left V 1 base short and J 6 bases short, with 12 bases between. CDR3 residues: CASSEERGSAEAFF. Here the CDR3 DNA reads TGTGCCAGCAGTGAAGAGCGGGGGAGTGCTGAAGCTTTCTTT.

The chain is built from TRBV4-2 and TRBJ2-1, with a tentative D call TRBD2 (5 bases). This CDR3 region has 12 residues. Trimming took off 7 bases at V and 9 bases at J, with 13 bases between the two ends. The germline V gene has CDR1 LGHNA and CDR2 YNFKEQ. The CDR3 reads CASTPSGGEQFF. The CDR3, as DNA: TGTGCCAGCACACCAAGCGGCGGTGAGCAGTTCTTC.

The J gene is TRBJ2-2, the V gene TRBV28; D is ambiguous. CDR1 and CDR2 (germline): MDHEN, SYDVKM. Deletions cut 7 bases from V and 6 bases from J, with 9 bases between. This CDR3 is 12 amino acids long. CDR3 nucleotides: TGTGCCAGCACAGAATCCGCCGGGGAGCTGTTTTTT. Protein sequence: CASTESAGELFF.

The genes are TRBV2 and TRBJ2-3; possibly TRBD2 for D (6 bases). Per the germline V gene, CDR1 is SNHLY and CDR2 is FYNNEI. The CDR3 has 14 residues. V lost 9 bases, J lost 2 bases, and 15 bases lay in between. The chain's CDR3 is CASHRDFHTDTQYF. In DNA form, the CDR3 reads TGTGCCAGTCACCGGGACTTTCACACAGATACGCAGTATTTT.

The V and J genes are TRBV13 and TRBJ1-2; a weak D match, TRBD1 (5 bases). The V gene lost 5 bases and the J gene lost 8 bases, with 12 bases spanning the gap. The CDR3 spans 12 residues. CDR1 PRHDT and CDR2 FYEKMQ come from the germline V gene (reference sequence). The CDR3 DNA sequence: TGTGCCAGCAGCCTCCAGGGTGGCGGCTACACCTTC. As protein: CASSLQGGGYTF.

V is TRBV2 and J is TRBJ2-1; a weak D match, TRBD2 (5 bases). V lost 4 bases, J lost 12 bases, and 10 bases lay in between. The CDR3 has 11 amino acids. CDR1 is SNHLY and CDR2 is FYNNEI in the germline V gene. The CDR3 sequence: CASSVGEGQFF. The CDR3 region has the DNA TGTGCCAGCAGTGTCGGGGAAGGGCAGTTCTTC.

A few counts support this clone. The chain combines TRBV4-2 with TRBJ1-4; 8 nucleotides match TRBD1. Germline CDR1 is LGHNA and CDR2 is YNFKEQ. The CDR3 length is 17 residues. With V trimmed by 1 base and J by 5 bases, 9 bases remained unmatched. CDR3 sequence (DNA): TGTGCCAGCAGCCAAGCTCGTACAGGGGGTCCGAATGAAAAACTGTTTTTT. Translation gives CASSQARTGGPNEKLFF.

This chain links TRBV30 with TRBJ2-6; 8 nucleotides agree with TRBD2. V was pared by 5 bases and J by 3 bases, with 3 bases of the junction left unmatched. Germline-derived CDR1 and CDR2 are GTSNPN and SVGIG (reference sequence). CDR3 length equals 14 residues. The CDR3 DNA reads TGTGCCTGGTACGGGGGGGATGGGGCCAACGTCCTGACTTTC. Translating gives CAWYGGDGANVLTF.

This sequence joins TRBV2 and TRBJ2-3, with 9 nucleotides matching TRBD2. V gave up 6 bases and J gave up 8 bases; unmatched junction bases: 12. Germline assignment: CDR1 SNHLY and CDR2 FYNNEI. CDR3 length: 15 residues. The DNA of the CDR3 is TGTGCCAGCAGCTCCACCGGGACTAGCCGGGTTACGCAGTATTTT. The encoded protein is CASSSTGTSRVTQYF.

The genes are TRBV6-5 and TRBJ2-2; D not resolved. The CDR3 runs to 14 residues. CDR1 is MNHEY, CDR2 SVGAGI, per germline. V was shortened by 2 bases and J by 5 bases, with 9 bases between the two germline ends. As DNA, the CDR3 is TGTGCCAGCAGTTACAACAGAAATACCGGGGAGCTGTTTTTT. Amino acid sequence: CASSYNRNTGELFF.

The rearrangement uses TRBV18 and TRBJ1-4; 7 positions agree with TRBD1. Trimming removed 3 bases from V and 8 bases from J; junction bases left unmatched: 3. The CDR3 runs to 13 residues. Germline CDR1 and CDR2: KGHSH and LQKENI. CDR3 loop: CASSPPGQEKLFF. CDR3 bases: TGTGCCAGCTCACCGCCGGGACAGGAAAAACTGTTTTTT.

The V and J genes are TRBV30 and TRBJ1-3, with D unclear. The length of the CDR3 is 15 residues. Germline V CDR1 and CDR2: GTSNPN, SVGIG (reference sequence). Trimming left V 1 base short and J 2 bases short, with 12 bases between. CDR3 coding DNA: TGTGCCTGGAGTGAACCCGGGTTAGCTGGAAACACCATATATTTT. Its protein product is CAWSEPGLAGNTIYF.

The chain is built from TRBV5-1 and TRBJ2-7; TRBD1 is a possible D gene (6 bases). This CDR3 has 12 residues. Germline loops: CDR1 SGHRS, CDR2 YFSETQ. V shed 5 bases and J shed 5 bases, with 11 bases lying between them. The chain's CDR3 is CASSNRDDEQYF. The CDR3, as DNA: TGCGCCAGCAGTAACAGGGACGACGAGCAGTACTTC.

Concerning this clone itself: At the DNA level, this CDR3 is encoded by other sequences in the same sample as well. The chain recombines TRBV9 with TRBJ2-1, with 10 bases identical to TRBD2. The CDR3 loop spans 15 amino acids. The trim removed 2 bases at V and 4 bases at J, leaving 3 bases unmatched. CDR1 is SGDLS, CDR2 YYNGEE, per germline. The CDR3 sequence is CASSVSGGSYNEQFF. CDR3 DNA sequence: TGTGCCAGCAGCGTTAGCGGGGGGTCGTACAATGAGCAGTTCTTC.